The 10 T cell receptor beta chains given below trace back to one sample, sequenced in a study of shared clonotypes between healthy human individuals. The protocol was immunoSEQ multiplex PCR, while the TCRdb copy is restricted to in-frame clones and leaves out a portion. The data contain under 2,000,000 clones, approximately 95% of them seen just once; the ten biggest clones take up 0.95% to 1.5%. CD45RO-negative, CCR7-positively selected cells formed the naive CD8 fraction, excluding terminally differentiated effector memory CD45RA+ cells. Sequenced input: naive CD8+ T cells sorted from blood. These TCRs come from a man aged 18 to 30 in good health.

The gene calls are TRBV5-4 and TRBJ1-2; D is perhaps TRBD1 (6 bases). Germline CDR1 reads SGHNT; CDR2 reads YYREEE (reference sequence). This CDR3 contains 14 residues. Trimming cost V 4 bases and J 8 bases, with 18 bases left between them. As DNA, the CDR3 is TGTGCCAGCAGCCCAGGACAGAGAGGATGGGGCTACACCTTC. Translation: CASSPGQRGWGYTF.

The J gene is TRBJ2-1, the V gene TRBV28, with TRBD2 matching 8 bases. CDR1 and CDR2 (germline): MDHEN, SYDVKM. The CDR3 covers 16 residues. The J segment lost 5 bases and the V segment lost 4 bases, leaving 10 bases of the junction unmatched. The CDR3 region has the DNA TGTGCCAGCAGTTCACAGGTAGCGGGGATAAACAATGAGCAGTTCTTC. Encoded protein: CASSSQVAGINNEQFF.

The chain combines TRBV2 with TRBJ1-2, with a weak D call TRBD1 (6 bases). In germline, CDR1 is SNHLY, CDR2 FYNNEI. This CDR3 region has 15 residues. Trimming pared 6 bases from V and 5 bases from J, leaving 19 bases between. CDR3 amino acids: CASSPLQGLGYGYTF. The DNA of the CDR3 is TGTGCCAGCAGCCCACTCCAGGGGCTGGGGTATGGCTACACCTTC.

The chain has TRBV9 and TRBJ1-1; 8 positions match TRBD1. CDR3 size: 13 residues. Germline loops: CDR1 SGDLS, CDR2 YYNGEE. The V gene end was trimmed by 4 bases and the J gene end by 6 bases; junction bases not matched to a gene: 5. The CDR3 region is CASSPQGGPEAFF. The CDR3 bases are TGTGCCAGCAGCCCACAGGGGGGCCCTGAAGCTTTCTTT.

Regarding this clone: This specimen includes other DNA sequences encoding the same CDR3. The J gene is TRBJ2-7, the V gene TRBV5-1; D may correspond to TRBD1 or TRBD2 (5 bases each). Germline CDR1 reads SGHRS; CDR2 reads YFSETQ. The CDR3 contains 14 residues. The V end was cut by 0 bases, the J end by 2 bases, with 9 bases between. CDR3 residues: CASSLGDGTYEQYF. The CDR3, as DNA: TGCGCCAGCAGCTTGGGGGACGGGACCTACGAGCAGTACTTC.

The chain combines TRBV10-3 with TRBJ2-7; D possibly corresponds to TRBD2 (6 bases). Germline CDR1 is ENHRY and CDR2 is SYGVKD. The CDR3 loop spans 11 amino acids. The V end lost 2 bases, the J end lost 10 bases, and 9 bases lay between the germline ends. CDR3 coding DNA: TGTGCCATCAGTGAGAGCGGGTTCCAGTACTTC. Amino acid sequence: CAISESGFQYF.

As concerns this clone: Other DNA sequences from this sample encode an identical CDR3 as well. V usage is TRBV19 and J usage is TRBJ2-3; D is unclear. The CDR3 runs to 11 residues. The germline V gene has CDR1 LNHDA and CDR2 SQIVND (reference sequence). The V and J ends lost 1 base and 6 bases respectively, with 2 bases between them. DNA for the CDR3: TGTGCCAGTAGTATAGGGGATACGCAGTATTTT. Its protein product is CASSIGDTQYF.

V and J are TRBV28 and TRBJ1-2, with a possible D match to TRBD1 (5 bases). Looked up from germline, CDR1 is MDHEN and CDR2 is SYDVKM. The CDR3 extends over 13 amino acids. V was cut by 8 bases and J by 8 bases, with 18 bases left in between. The DNA of the CDR3 is TGTGCCAGCGGGGGGACTGCCCCTGGGGGCTACACCTTC. Translating it yields CASGGTAPGGYTF.

This chain joins TRBV7-9 and TRBJ1-1; weak D call: TRBD1 (5 bases). Germline V gene sequence: CDR1 SEHNR, CDR2 FQNEAQ (reference sequence). This CDR3 is 17 amino acids long. Trimming shortened V by 4 bases and J by 4 bases, and 22 bases separated the two germline ends. CDR3 sequence (DNA): TGTGCCAGCAGCTCAAGTATTGGCGGGGGTTACAGCACTGAAGCTTTCTTT. Translating gives CASSSSIGGGYSTEAFF.

This clone was observed once. The chain couples TRBV7-9 to TRBJ1-2, with D possibly TRBD1 on 5 matching bases. Germline V gene lookup returns CDR1 SEHNR and CDR2 FQNEAQ (reference sequence). V lost 2 bases and J 4 bases, leaving 20 bases between the germline ends. The CDR3 covers 17 residues. CDR3: CASSLLPRGSTSYGYTF. CDR3 bases: TGTGCCAGCAGCTTACTACCAAGGGGCAGTACGAGCTATGGCTACACCTTC.